This T cell receptor beta chain is from a study of regulatory T cells in long-lasting Graves disease. The time point is: newly diagnosed GD, antithyroid drugs for less than 3 months. RNA extracted from PBMCs served as the sequencing template. Study results and limitations: The analysis examined peripheral blood only and excluded thyroid tissue.

Relying on iRepertoire HTBI primers and Arm-PCR of CDR3 regions, the team built TCR beta libraries. TCRdb analysed the multiplex PCR reads with MiXCR anew, one entry per CDR3 protein. The table shows 420,000 or so distinct CDR3 sequences, with around 15% occurring only once. Germline-derived CDR1 and CDR2 are MDHEN and SYDVKM. Trimming took 5 bases from V and 4 from J; bases not matched to a gene: 7. The CDR3 contains 14 residues. This clonotype has a count of ten or more. The antigen remains unidentified. These data are also associated with another study on T cells in Graves' hyperthyroidism and ophthalmopathy.

Sequences were derived from peripheral blood mononuclear cells (PBMCs), sampled at new diagnosis, from a patient treated with antithyroid drugs. The TCR originated in a woman aged 18-29 years with Graves disease. The chain recombines TRBV28 with TRBJ1-2; 7 bases are shared with TRBD1. CDR3 DNA sequence: TGTGCCAGCAGTCCCACGGACAGGATCTATGGCTACACCTTC. Translating gives CASSPTDRIYGYTF.